Shown below are 19 T cell receptor beta chains from a single sample sequenced in a study of T cells in localized non-small cell lung cancer (dated by TCRdb to between 2020 and 2021). Libraries were made using the immunoSEQ multiplex PCR assay. In TCRdb, the immuneACCESS table is reduced to in-frame sequences with V and J assigned. These tables do not hold every clone; where another copy was compared, an unresolved V gene accounts for under half, and the others remain unexplained. This sample gives thousands of clones in total; approximately 19% of them show up just once. 9.5% of the sample lies in the top ten. The material sequenced was lung tumor tissue, taken before any cancer treatment. The receptors stem from a woman aged 40-69 years with stage III squamous cell lung carcinoma.

By sample share, this clone is large (0.1 to 1%). The genes are TRBV18 and TRBJ2-7, with 7 bases matching TRBD2. The CDR3 is 13 amino acids. CDR1 is KGHSH and CDR2 is LQKENI in the germline V gene. V was clipped by 3 bases and J by 5 bases; unmatched bases: 4. This chain's CDR3 is CASSPGGTDEQYF. The CDR3 DNA sequence: TGTGCCAGCTCACCGGGAGGGACCGACGAGCAGTACTTC. Combining the CDR3 with reference TRBV18 and TRBJ2-7 gives the whole variable domain NAGVMQNPRHLVRRRGQEARLRCSPMKGHSHVYWYRQLPEEGLKFMVYLQKENIIDESGMPKERFSAEFPKEGPSILRIQQVVRGDSAAYFCASSPGGTDEQYFGPGTRLTVT.

J is TRBJ1-1 and V is TRBV7-2; D is ambiguous. The ends were cut back, 2 bases at V and 1 base at J, with 5 bases in the middle. CDR3 length: 13 residues. The V gene's germline CDR1 is SGHTA and CDR2 FQGNSA. CDR3 sequence: CASSLQENTEAFF. For the CDR3, the DNA is TGTGCCAGCAGCTTACAAGAGAACACTGAAGCTTTCTTT.

This chain uses TRBV6-8 with TRBJ1-2, with 7 bases matching TRBD1. This CDR3 has 16 amino acids. CDR1 is MNHGY and CDR2 is SAAAGT in the germline V gene. V trimming: 4 bases; J trimming: 0 bases; junction bases outside the gene matches: 8. CDR3 loop: CASSSIPGQTNYGYTF. The CDR3 DNA is TGTGCCAGCAGTTCGATCCCGGGACAGACTAACTATGGCTACACCTTC.

This chain links TRBV6-8 with TRBJ2-7; 7 positions match TRBD1. The V and J ends lost 4 bases and 0 bases, in that order; junction bases with no gene match: 6. This CDR3 spans 15 amino acids. Per the germline V gene, CDR1 is MNHGY and CDR2 is SAAAGT. CDR3 bases: TGTGCCAGCAGTTCCAGTCCAGGGGGCTCCTACGAGCAGTACTTC. Protein product: CASSSSPGGSYEQYF.

This chain joins TRBV15 and TRBJ2-3; D possibly corresponds to TRBD2 (6 bases). The CDR3 is 17 amino acids. The V gene's germline CDR1 is LNHNV and CDR2 YYDKDF (reference sequence). V was clipped by 1 base and J by 0 bases, with 14 bases between them. DNA for the CDR3: TGTGCCACCAGCAGAGCCCCTCTAGCGACTAGCACAGATACGCAGTATTTT. Translating it yields CATSRAPLATSTDTQYF.

This clone was observed a handful of times. The chain has TRBV30 and TRBJ2-1; TRBD1 agrees at 10 bases. The CDR3 totals 16 residues. Germline CDR1 and CDR2: GTSNPN and SVGIG (reference sequence). J gave up 4 bases and V 0 bases, and 6 bases lay outside the gene matches. The CDR3 protein is CAWSVRQGAPYNEQFF. Written as DNA, the CDR3 is TGTGCCTGGAGTGTACGACAGGGGGCCCCGTACAATGAGCAGTTCTTC.

This clone was counted only a few times. V usage is TRBV6-8 and J usage is TRBJ1-4, with 8 bases matching TRBD1. The CDR3 loop spans 14 amino acids. The V segment lost 9 bases and the J segment 5 bases; nucleotides outside the gene matches: 8. Germline CDR1 reads MNHGY; CDR2 reads SAAAGT. The CDR3 sequence is CASVSGTGNEKLFF. The CDR3 bases are TGTGCCAGTGTCTCCGGGACAGGAAATGAAAAACTGTTTTTT.

There are a few counts of this clone. This chain uses TRBV11-3 with TRBJ1-4; no clear D. Germline V gives CDR1 SGHNT, CDR2 YENEEA. The CDR3 is made up of 18 amino acids. Trimming shortened V by 3 bases and J by 5 bases, and 22 bases separated the two germline ends. The CDR3 nucleotides are TGTGCCAGCAGCTTGGGCCGACTTTGGTTCGGGTCGAATGAAAAACTGTTTTTT. It codes for CASSLGRLWFGSNEKLFF.

This clone has a handful of counts. The gene calls are TRBV6-8 and TRBJ2-1; D perhaps matches TRBD2 (6 bases). CDR3 length equals 13 residues. The germline V gene encodes CDR1 MNHGY and CDR2 SAAAGT. V was cut by 2 bases and J by 10 bases, with 12 bases left in between. The CDR3 sequence: CASSYLGTSEQFF. The CDR3 DNA sequence: TGTGCCAGCAGTTACCTTGGGACTTCCGAGCAGTTCTTC.

This clone was detected a few times. This chain links TRBV28 with TRBJ1-2; the match to TRBD1 covers 11 bases. From germline, CDR1 is MDHEN and CDR2 SYDVKM. V gave up 2 bases and J gave up 0 bases; unmatched junction bases: 8. This CDR3 comprises 18 residues. Written as DNA, the CDR3 is TGTGCCAGCAGTTTAGCGGGGACAGGGGGTTTAGCTAACTATGGCTACACCTTC. Translating it yields CASSLAGTGGLANYGYTF.

V and J are TRBV9 and TRBJ1-1; D might be TRBD1 (5 bases). V lost 4 bases to trimming and J lost 0 bases, with 10 bases between them. The CDR3 loop spans 14 amino acids. Germline loops: CDR1 SGDLS, CDR2 YYNGEE. The CDR3 bases are TGTGCCAGCAGCCCTCAGACAGTGAACACTGAAGCTTTCTTT. This gives the protein CASSPQTVNTEAFF. Supplemented by reference TRBV9 and TRBJ1-1, the full variable domain reads DSGVTQTPKHLITATGQRVTLRCSPRSGDLSVYWYQQSLDQGLQFLIQYYNGEERAKGNILERFSAQQFPDLHSELNLSSLELGDSALYFCASSPQTVNTEAFFGQGTRLTVV.

This clone has a single count. The rearrangement links TRBV19 to TRBJ2-2, with 11 bases aligning to TRBD2. The germline V gene encodes CDR1 LNHDA and CDR2 SQIVND (reference sequence). With 0 bases clipped from V and 7 bases from J, the junction kept 13 bases outside the gene matches. The CDR3 runs to 19 residues. CDR3 sequence: CASSIEGLAGGRFGGELFF. In nucleotides, the CDR3 is TGTGCCAGTAGTATAGAAGGGCTAGCGGGAGGACGATTCGGCGGGGAGCTGTTTTTT. The full variable domain, its missing parts supplied by reference TRBV19 and TRBJ2-2, is DGGITQSPKYLFRKEGQNVTLSCEQNLNHDAMYWYRQDPGQGLRLIYYSQIVNDFQKGDIAEGYSVSREKKESFPLTVTSAQKNPTAFYLCASSIEGLAGGRFGGELFFGEGSRLTVL.

This clone is labeled as medium-sized (0.01 to 0.1%). This sequence joins TRBV6-8 and TRBJ2-7, with D perhaps TRBD2 (6 bases). The CDR3 spans 12 residues. The ends were cut back, 5 bases at V and 12 bases at J, with 17 bases in the middle. Germline CDR1 is MNHGY and CDR2 is SAAAGT. The CDR3 bases are TGTGCCAGCAGTGCCCCATCCGGGACTTGGTACTTC. Protein: CASSAPSGTWYF.

This clone appeared a few times. V and J are TRBV6-8 and TRBJ2-3; perhaps TRBD2 as D (5 bases). The V and J ends lost 5 bases and 8 bases respectively, with 11 bases between them. The CDR3 loop spans 12 amino acids. Germline V gene data show CDR1 as MNHGY and CDR2 as SAAAGT. CDR3 DNA: TGTGCCAGCAGTGAGGGAAGCATTACGCAGTATTTT. Amino acids: CASSEGSITQYF.

This clone was seen ten or more times. This chain links TRBV9 with TRBJ2-1; D gene uncertain. V lost 4 bases, J lost 4 bases, and 15 bases lay in between. Germline values: CDR1 SGDLS, CDR2 YYNGEE. The CDR3 runs to 15 residues. CDR3 DNA: TGTGCCAGCAGCTTTGCAGTAGCTGGATACAATGAGCAGTTCTTC. It specifies CASSFAVAGYNEQFF.

This chain uses TRBV11-3 with TRBJ1-3, with D maybe TRBD1 (6 bases). CDR1 is SGHNT, CDR2 YENEEA, per germline. CDR3 length equals 15 residues. V lost 5 bases, J lost 5 bases, and 16 bases lay in between. CDR3 sequence: CASSIRQADRNTIYF. CDR3 DNA sequence: TGTGCCAGCAGCATACGACAGGCCGACCGAAACACCATATATTTT.

V gene TRBV11-3 combines with J gene TRBJ2-7, with a weak D call TRBD2 (7 bases). CDR3 size: 16 residues. Germline V gene data show CDR1 as SGHNT and CDR2 as YENEEA. Trimming removed 5 bases from V and 3 bases from J, with 20 bases in between. CDR3 amino acids: CASSRKGGALDYEQYF. CDR3 DNA: TGTGCCAGCAGCCGAAAGGGGGGGGCTTTGGACTACGAGCAGTACTTC.

V and J are TRBV11-3 and TRBJ1-3; D is undetermined. CDR1 and CDR2 from the germline V gene are SGHNT and YENEEA. This CDR3 is 15 amino acids long. Trimming cost V 1 base and J 4 bases, with 11 bases left between them. CDR3 sequence reads: CASSLVVYAGNTIYF. The CDR3 bases are TGTGCCAGCAGCTTAGTGGTGTACGCGGGAAACACCATATATTTT. Based on the CDR3 plus reference TRBV11-3 and TRBJ1-3, the full variable domain is EAGVVQSPRYKIIEKKQPVAFWCNPISGHNTLYWYLQNLGQGPELLIRYENEEAVDDSQLPKDRFSAERLKGVDSTLKIQPAELGDSAVYLCASSLVVYAGNTIYFGEGSWLTVV.

This rearrangement joins TRBV6-8 to TRBJ1-4; D is undetermined. In germline, CDR1 is MNHGY, CDR2 SAAAGT. Trimming left V 5 bases short and J 0 bases short, with 10 bases between. This CDR3 contains 15 residues. DNA of the CDR3: TGTGCCAGCAGTACCGGAGACGCAACTAATGAAAAACTGTTTTTT. Protein product: CASSTGDATNEKLFF.